These 27 T cell receptor beta chains were sequenced from one sample in a study of T cells in Graves' hyperthyroidism and ophthalmopathy. The investigators amplified TCR beta CDR3 regions from RNA transcripts. Carried out on the TCR CDR3, a first-round RT-PCR used the HTBI primer set. TCRdb ran MiXCR on the multiplex PCR reads and lists one entry per CDR3 protein. The sample lists about 360,000 distinct CDR3 sequences, 13% occurring once. The sample consisted of blood. The receptor source for this set is a man aged 25-45 years with Graves' hyperthyroidism that later progressed to Graves' ophthalmopathy.

This clonotype has only a few counts. The rearrangement links TRBV7-9 to TRBJ1-5, with a weak D call TRBD1 (6 bases). The CDR3 is made up of 13 amino acids. The V gene lost 3 bases and the J gene lost 7 bases, with 10 bases spanning the gap. Germline loops: CDR1 SEHNR, CDR2 FQNEAQ (reference sequence). The chain's CDR3 is CASSFQGRQPQHF. DNA of the CDR3: TGTGCCAGCAGCTTTCAGGGGCGACAGCCCCAGCATTTT.

The chain employs TRBV30 and TRBJ2-3; D might be TRBD2 (5 bases). Germline lookup yields CDR1 GTSNPN and CDR2 SVGIG (reference sequence). The CDR3 extends over 16 amino acids. Trimming removed 2 bases at V and 6 bases at J, with 21 bases between. The CDR3 region is CAWSSFGPRTGDTQYF. CDR3 nucleotides: TGTGCCTGGAGTTCCTTTGGGCCGCGGACTGGGGATACGCAGTATTTT.

This clonotype turned up a few times. V usage is TRBV20-1 and J usage is TRBJ1-2, with 8 bases fitting TRBD1. Looked up from germline, CDR1 is DFQATT and CDR2 is SNEGSKA (reference sequence). CDR3 length equals 13 residues. The trim removed 2 bases at V and 8 bases at J, leaving 7 bases unmatched. CDR3 sequence reads: CSARRGGTGGYTF. Written as DNA, the CDR3 is TGCAGTGCTAGAAGGGGGGGGACAGGCGGCTACACCTTC.

Here the CDR3 reads CASSRAMNTGELFF. The CDR3 nucleotides read TGTGCCAGCAGCAGGGCAATGAACACCGGGGAGCTGTTTTTT. The rearrangement links TRBV3-1 to TRBJ2-2, with D unclear. Germline loops: CDR1 LGHDT, CDR2 YNNKEL (reference sequence). This CDR3 is built from 14 residues. The ends were cut back, 5 bases at V and 1 base at J, with 8 bases in the middle.

This clonotype was counted ten times or more. The chain employs TRBV7-9 and TRBJ2-2; 10 positions agree with TRBD2. The germline gives CDR1 SEHNR, CDR2 FQNEAQ (reference sequence). CDR3 length: 16 amino acids. V gave up 5 bases and J gave up 5 bases; unmatched junction bases: 8. The CDR3 DNA sequence: TGTGCCAGCAGCCGAACCGGGACTAGCGTGACCGGGGAGCTGTTTTTT. Its translation is CASSRTGTSVTGELFF.

Ten or more counts support this clonotype. Germline and junction disagree at one end, which may indicate a read error. The V and J genes are TRBV20-1 and TRBJ1-1; D is unresolved. In germline, CDR1 is DFQATT, CDR2 SNEGSKA (reference sequence). The CDR3 is 13 amino acids. The CDR3 DNA sequence: TGCAGTGCTAGCTTTGGTAGGAACGCTGAAGCTTTCTTT. It is translated as CSASFGRNAEAFF.

The sample holds many counts of this clonotype. The chain has TRBV18 and TRBJ1-6; D is ambiguous. Germline CDR1 reads KGHSH; CDR2 reads LQKENI. V dropped 2 bases and J dropped 7 bases, with 9 bases sitting between them. The CDR3 is 14 amino acids. DNA of the CDR3: TGTGCCAGCTCACCAAGCCAGGAAAATTCACCCCTCCACTTT. Translation gives CASSPSQENSPLHF.

This clonotype was found many times. This chain joins TRBV7-2 and TRBJ1-4, with a tentative D call TRBD1 (6 bases). The CDR3 runs to 15 residues. CDR1 is SGHTA and CDR2 is FQGNSA in the germline V gene. Trimming shortened V by 5 bases and J by 2 bases, and 12 bases separated the two germline ends. CDR3 nucleotide sequence: TGTGCCAGCAGCAGAAACAGGGTTACTAATGAAAAACTGTTTTTT. Residues: CASSRNRVTNEKLFF.

This clonotype was observed a handful of times. The chain has TRBV15 and TRBJ2-5, with 7 bases identical to TRBD1. In germline, CDR1 is LNHNV, CDR2 YYDKDF (reference sequence). This CDR3 contains 13 residues. J gave up 3 bases and V 8 bases, and 6 bases lay outside the gene matches. The CDR3 reads CATCLDREETQYF. The CDR3 nucleotides read TGTGCCACCTGTCTTGACAGGGAAGAGACCCAGTACTTC.

This clonotype was seen repeatedly, ten times or more. V gene TRBV12-3 or TRBV12-4 combines with J gene TRBJ1-5; the match to TRBD1 covers 7 bases. Trimming at V came to 3 bases and at J to 7 bases, leaving 12 bases not matched to a gene. CDR3 size: 16 residues. The DNA for the CDR3 is TGTGCCAGCAGTTTTAGACAGGGTCTGAACCGACAGCCCCAGCATTTT. Translated: CASSFRQGLNRQPQHF.

This clonotype has at least ten counts. This chain uses TRBV7-9 with TRBJ2-7, with 7 positions matching TRBD1. The ends lost 5 bases at V and 6 bases at J; junction bases unmatched: 10. The CDR3 is 14 amino acids. The germline V gene encodes CDR1 SEHNR and CDR2 FQNEAQ (reference sequence). The CDR3 nucleotides read TGTGCCAGCAGCGACACCCACAGGGGTTCCGAGCAGTACTTC. Amino acids: CASSDTHRGSEQYF.

The sample holds many counts of this clonotype. The rearrangement links TRBV2 to TRBJ2-3; TRBD2 aligns across 11 bases. Germline V lookup: CDR1 SNHLY, CDR2 FYNNEI. The CDR3 has 15 amino acids. The V gene end was trimmed by 8 bases and the J gene end by 0 bases; junction bases not matched to a gene: 4. CDR3: CASSTSGDSTDTQYF. DNA for the CDR3: TGTGCCAGCTCGACTAGCGGGGATAGCACAGATACGCAGTATTTT. The full variable domain, rest sourced from reference TRBV2 and TRBJ2-3, is EPEVTQTPSHQVTQMGQEVILRCVPISNHLYFYWYRQILGQKVEFLVSFYNNEISEKSEIFDDQFSVERPDGSNFTLKIRSTKLEDSAMYFCASSTSGDSTDTQYFGPGTRLTVL.

This clonotype was recorded a few times. The chain has TRBV6-5 and TRBJ1-3; D uncertain. Looked up from germline, CDR1 is MNHEY and CDR2 is SVGAGI. The CDR3 extends over 16 amino acids. Trimming shortened V by 0 bases and J by 0 bases, and 9 bases separated the two germline ends. The CDR3 here is CASSYSTGSSGNTIYF. The CDR3 coding sequence is TGTGCCAGCAGTTACTCCACGGGAAGCTCTGGAAACACCATATATTTT.

The chain couples TRBV6-1 to TRBJ2-6; 9 bases fit TRBD1. The CDR3 runs 17 residues. With V trimmed by 6 bases and J by 1 base, 7 bases remained unmatched. The V gene's germline CDR1 is MNHNS and CDR2 SASEGT. The CDR3 DNA is TGTGCCAGCAGAACCGGGACAGGGAGTTCTGGGGCCAACGTCCTGACTTTC. It specifies CASRTGTGSSGANVLTF.

The table lists this clonotype with many counts. The V and J genes are TRBV4-1 and TRBJ2-7, with 10 bases aligning to TRBD1. Germline V gene lookup returns CDR1 MGHRA and CDR2 YSYEKL. This CDR3 comprises 14 residues. The V gene end was trimmed by 1 base and the J gene end by 7 bases; junction bases not matched to a gene: 4. CDR3 sequence: CASSQGGTGEEQYF. The CDR3 bases are TGCGCCAGCAGCCAAGGGGGGACAGGGGAAGAGCAGTACTTC.

The CDR3 nucleotides are TGCAGTGCTAGAGGGAATAGGGTCGATCAGCCCCAGCATTTT. It is translated as CSARGNRVDQPQHF. The chain recombines TRBV20-1 with TRBJ1-5; D gene ambiguous. The CDR3 contains 14 residues. V was pared by 1 base and J by 5 bases, with 12 bases between. Germline V gene sequence: CDR1 DFQATT, CDR2 SNEGSKA (reference sequence).

This clonotype was seen at least ten times. The J gene is TRBJ1-4, the V gene TRBV18; TRBD1 aligns across 9 bases. Germline V CDR1 and CDR2: KGHSH, LQKENI. After removal of 5 bases from V and 7 bases from J, the junction contained 8 bases not matched to a gene. The CDR3 contains 15 residues. The CDR3 DNA reads as TGTGCCAGCTCAGCGCCCGGGACAGGGCCTGAAAAACTGTTTTTT. Its translation is CASSAPGTGPEKLFF.

Many counts were recorded for this clonotype. Written as DNA, the CDR3 is TGTGCCAGCAGTTTATGGACAGGAGCTAGCACAGATACGCAGTATTTT. Amino acid sequence: CASSLWTGASTDTQYF. The V gene is TRBV12-3 or TRBV12-4, the J gene TRBJ2-3, with 7 nucleotides matching TRBD1. This CDR3 comprises 16 residues. J lost 0 bases, V lost 2 bases, and 5 bases had no gene match.

This clonotype was seen repeatedly, ten times or more. The chain links TRBV6-1 to TRBJ2-1; the match to TRBD1 covers 8 bases. V gave up 7 bases and J gave up 3 bases; unmatched junction bases: 8. The CDR3 runs to 15 residues. The germline V gene has CDR1 MNHNS and CDR2 SASEGT. CDR3 residues: CASMMTGVHYNEQFF. CDR3 bases: TGTGCCAGCATGATGACAGGGGTGCACTACAATGAGCAGTTCTTC.

The chain uses TRBV19 and TRBJ2-3, with D hard to call. Trimming stripped 0 bases from V and 0 bases from J, with 13 bases between. From germline, CDR1 is LNHDA and CDR2 SQIVND (reference sequence). The CDR3 sequence is 17 residues long. The chain's CDR3 is CASSIDGPASSTDTQYF. The CDR3 region has the DNA TGTGCCAGTAGTATAGATGGTCCAGCCAGTAGCACAGATACGCAGTATTTT.

The V and J genes are TRBV6-5 and TRBJ2-3; D uncertain. In germline, CDR1 is MNHEY, CDR2 SVGAGI. V was pared by 0 bases and J by 0 bases, with 7 bases between. This CDR3 spans 15 amino acids. The CDR3, as DNA: TGTGCCAGCAGTTACTCGGCCGTTAGCACAGATACGCAGTATTTT. It specifies CASSYSAVSTDTQYF.

This clonotype appeared many times. The V call is TRBV7-3, the J call TRBJ2-1; 8 bases line up with TRBD1. The CDR3 has 15 residues. J lost 5 bases, V lost 5 bases, and 8 bases had no gene match. Per germline, CDR1 SGHTA and CDR2 FQGTGA. Here the CDR3 reads CASSPQGGLDNEQFF. The CDR3 DNA sequence: TGTGCCAGCAGCCCACAGGGGGGCCTTGACAATGAGCAGTTCTTC.

This clonotype has ten or more counts. The chain employs TRBV15 and TRBJ1-1; 7 positions agree with TRBD1. From germline, CDR1 is LNHNV and CDR2 YYDKDF (reference sequence). The CDR3 contains 16 residues. J was trimmed by 4 bases and V by 2 bases; bases with no gene match: 10. The CDR3 DNA sequence: TGTGCCACCAGCAGAACATCGACAGGGAGAGGCACTGAAGCTTTCTTT. It specifies CATSRTSTGRGTEAFF. Supplemented by reference TRBV15 and TRBJ1-1, the full variable domain reads DAMVIQNPRYQVTQFGKPVTLSCSQTLNHNVMYWYQQKSSQAPKLLFHYYDKDFNNEADTPDNFQSRRPNTSFCFLDIRSPGLGDTAMYLCATSRTSTGRGTEAFFGQGTRLTVV.

In this sample, this clonotype turned up many times. This chain uses TRBV27 with TRBJ2-5, with D perhaps TRBD1 (5 bases). Germline loops: CDR1 MNHEY, CDR2 SMNVEV (reference sequence). The CDR3 runs 16 residues. V lost 3 bases and J lost 1, with 15 bases in between. The CDR3 DNA is TGTGCCAGCAGTTTGGTCAGTTGGGGCGGCCAAGAGACCCAGTACTTC. It encodes CASSLVSWGGQETQYF.

This clonotype was seen only a few times. This chain uses TRBV27 with TRBJ2-2; TRBD2 matches 7 bases. This CDR3 is built from 17 residues. Trimming took 0 bases from V and 2 from J; bases not matched to a gene: 6. Per germline, CDR1 MNHEY and CDR2 SMNVEV (reference sequence). The CDR3 loop is CASSLSSLAVNTGELFF. The DNA for the CDR3 is TGTGCCAGCAGTTTATCGAGCCTAGCGGTAAACACCGGGGAGCTGTTTTTT.

Only a few counts were recorded for this clonotype. The V call is TRBV19, the J call TRBJ1-1; 8 bases line up with TRBD1. The V segment lost 6 bases and the J segment 4 bases; nucleotides outside the gene matches: 10. This CDR3 contains 15 residues. The germline V gene has CDR1 LNHDA and CDR2 SQIVND (reference sequence). The CDR3 nucleotides read TGTGCCAGTAGGGGCCGGGACAGGTCATCCACTGAAGCTTTCTTT. Encoded protein: CASRGRDRSSTEAFF.

This clonotype was seen only a few times. CDR3 protein: CASSQDSSGGTGELFF. The CDR3 nucleotides are TGCGCCAGCAGCCAAGATAGTAGCGGGGGCACCGGGGAGCTGTTTTTT. The chain combines TRBV4-1 with TRBJ2-2; 9 bases align to TRBD2. Germline-derived CDR1 and CDR2 are MGHRA and YSYEKL. V was pared by 0 bases and J by 4 bases, with 3 bases of the junction left unmatched. The CDR3 runs 16 residues.